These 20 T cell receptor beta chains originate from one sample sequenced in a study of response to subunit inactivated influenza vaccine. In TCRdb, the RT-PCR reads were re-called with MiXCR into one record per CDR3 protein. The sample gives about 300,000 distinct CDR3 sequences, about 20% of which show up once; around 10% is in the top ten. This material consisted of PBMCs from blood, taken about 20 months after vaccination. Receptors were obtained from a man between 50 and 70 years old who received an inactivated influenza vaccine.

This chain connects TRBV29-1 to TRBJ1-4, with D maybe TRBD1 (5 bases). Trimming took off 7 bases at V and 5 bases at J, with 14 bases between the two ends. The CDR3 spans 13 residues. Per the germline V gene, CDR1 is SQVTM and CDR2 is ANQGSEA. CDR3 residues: CSATERGNEKLFF. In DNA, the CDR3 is TGCAGCGCCACAGAGCGGGGGAATGAAAAACTGTTTTTT.

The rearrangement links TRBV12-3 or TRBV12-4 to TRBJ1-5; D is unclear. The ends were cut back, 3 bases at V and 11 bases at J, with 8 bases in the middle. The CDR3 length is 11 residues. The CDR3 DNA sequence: TGTGCCAGCAGTTTCGGGCGGGCCCAGCATTTT. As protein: CASSFGRAQHF.

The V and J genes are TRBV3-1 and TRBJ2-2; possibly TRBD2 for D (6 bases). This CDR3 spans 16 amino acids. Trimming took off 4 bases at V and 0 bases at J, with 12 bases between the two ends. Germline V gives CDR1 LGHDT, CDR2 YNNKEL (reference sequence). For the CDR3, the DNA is TGTGCCAGCAGCCCGCCGGGACTCCCGAACACCGGGGAGCTGTTTTTT. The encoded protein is CASSPPGLPNTGELFF.

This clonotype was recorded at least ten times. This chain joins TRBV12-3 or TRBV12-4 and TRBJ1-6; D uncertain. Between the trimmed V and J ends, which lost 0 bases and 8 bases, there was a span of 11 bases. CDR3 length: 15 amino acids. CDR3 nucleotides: TGTGCCAGCAGTTTAGCGCGGGGTTGGGATTCACCCCTCCACTTT. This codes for CASSLARGWDSPLHF.

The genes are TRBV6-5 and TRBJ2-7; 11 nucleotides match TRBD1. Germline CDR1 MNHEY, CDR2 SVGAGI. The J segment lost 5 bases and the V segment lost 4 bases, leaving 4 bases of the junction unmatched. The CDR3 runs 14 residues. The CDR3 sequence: CASSWTGGEHEQYF. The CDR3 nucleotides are TGTGCCAGCAGTTGGACAGGGGGCGAACACGAGCAGTACTTC.

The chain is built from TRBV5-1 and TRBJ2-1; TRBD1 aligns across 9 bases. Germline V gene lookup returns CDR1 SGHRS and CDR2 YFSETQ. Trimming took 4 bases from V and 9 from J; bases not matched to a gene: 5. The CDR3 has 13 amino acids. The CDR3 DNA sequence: TGCGCCAGCAGCCCACAGACAGGGGGTGAGCAGTTCTTC. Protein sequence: CASSPQTGGEQFF.

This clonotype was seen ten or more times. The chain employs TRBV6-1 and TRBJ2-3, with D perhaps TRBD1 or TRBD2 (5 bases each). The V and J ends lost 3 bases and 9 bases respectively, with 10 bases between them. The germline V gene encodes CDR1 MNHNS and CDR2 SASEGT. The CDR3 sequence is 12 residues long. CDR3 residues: CASSERGRTQYF. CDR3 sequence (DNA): TGTGCCAGCAGTGAGAGGGGAAGGACGCAGTATTTT.

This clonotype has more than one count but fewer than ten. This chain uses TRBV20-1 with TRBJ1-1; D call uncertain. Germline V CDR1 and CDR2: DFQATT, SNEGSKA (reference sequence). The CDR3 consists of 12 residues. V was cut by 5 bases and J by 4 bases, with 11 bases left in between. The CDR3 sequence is CSAVVRATEAFF. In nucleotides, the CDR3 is TGCAGTGCTGTAGTTAGGGCCACTGAAGCTTTCTTT.

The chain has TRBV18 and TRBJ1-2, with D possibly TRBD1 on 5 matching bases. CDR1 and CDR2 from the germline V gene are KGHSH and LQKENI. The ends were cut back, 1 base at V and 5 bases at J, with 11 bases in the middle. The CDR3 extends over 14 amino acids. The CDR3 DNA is TGTGCCAGCTCACCACGGGACGGAGATTATGGCTACACCTTC. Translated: CASSPRDGDYGYTF.

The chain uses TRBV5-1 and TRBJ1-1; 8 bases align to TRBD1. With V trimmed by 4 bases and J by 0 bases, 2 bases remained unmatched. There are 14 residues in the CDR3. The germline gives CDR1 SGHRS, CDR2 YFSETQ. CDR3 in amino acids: CASSKDRVNTEAFF. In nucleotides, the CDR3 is TGCGCCAGCAGCAAGGACAGGGTGAACACTGAAGCTTTCTTT.

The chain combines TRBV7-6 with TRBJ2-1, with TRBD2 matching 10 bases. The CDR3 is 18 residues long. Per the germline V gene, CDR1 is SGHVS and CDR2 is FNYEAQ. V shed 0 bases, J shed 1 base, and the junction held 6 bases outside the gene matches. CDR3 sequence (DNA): TGTGCCAGCAGCTTAGCACCTACTAGCGGGACTTCCTACAATGAGCAGTTCTTC. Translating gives CASSLAPTSGTSYNEQFF.

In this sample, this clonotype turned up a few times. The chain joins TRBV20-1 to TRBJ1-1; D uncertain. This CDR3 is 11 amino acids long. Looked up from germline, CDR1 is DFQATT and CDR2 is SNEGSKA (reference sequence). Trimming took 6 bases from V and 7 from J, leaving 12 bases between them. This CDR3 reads CSAWRSLEAFF. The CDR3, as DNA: TGCAGTGCATGGCGTTCGCTTGAAGCTTTCTTT.

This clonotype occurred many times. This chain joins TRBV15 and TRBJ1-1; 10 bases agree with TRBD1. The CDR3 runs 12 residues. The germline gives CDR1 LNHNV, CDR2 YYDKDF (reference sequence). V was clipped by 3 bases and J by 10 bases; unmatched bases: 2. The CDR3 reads CATSRDRGGAFF. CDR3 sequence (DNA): TGTGCCACCAGCAGGGACAGGGGGGGAGCTTTCTTT.

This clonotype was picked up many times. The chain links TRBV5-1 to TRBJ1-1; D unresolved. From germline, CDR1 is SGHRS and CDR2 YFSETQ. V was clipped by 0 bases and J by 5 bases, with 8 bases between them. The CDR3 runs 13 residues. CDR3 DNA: TGCGCCAGCAGCTTGGGGGGAAGGACTGAAGCTTTCTTT. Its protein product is CASSLGGRTEAFF.

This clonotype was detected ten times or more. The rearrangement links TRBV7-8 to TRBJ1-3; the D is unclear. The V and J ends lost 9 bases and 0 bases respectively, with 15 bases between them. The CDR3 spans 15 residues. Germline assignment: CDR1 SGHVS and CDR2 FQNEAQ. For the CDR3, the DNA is TGTGCCAGTAATAACGGCATATCCTCTGGAAACACCATATATTTT. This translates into CASNNGISSGNTIYF. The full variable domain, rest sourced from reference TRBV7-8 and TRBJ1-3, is GAGVSQSPRYKVAKRGQDVALRCDPISGHVSLFWYQQALGQGPEFLTYFQNEAQLDKSGLPSDRFFAERPEGSVSTLKIQRTQQEDSAVYLCASNNGISSGNTIYFGEGSWLTVV.

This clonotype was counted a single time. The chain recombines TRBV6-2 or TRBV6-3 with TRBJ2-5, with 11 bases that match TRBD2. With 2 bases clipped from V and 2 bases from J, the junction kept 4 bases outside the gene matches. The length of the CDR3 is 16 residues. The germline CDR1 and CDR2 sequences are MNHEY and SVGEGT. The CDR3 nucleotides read TGTGCCAGCAGTTACCTCGGGACTAGCGGTCAAGAGACCCAGTACTTC. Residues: CASSYLGTSGQETQYF.

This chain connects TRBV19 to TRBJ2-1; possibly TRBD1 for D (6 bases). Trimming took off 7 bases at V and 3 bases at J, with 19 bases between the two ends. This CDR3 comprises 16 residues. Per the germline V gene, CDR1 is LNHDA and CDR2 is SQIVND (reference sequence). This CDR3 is CASNSEGQTVYNEQFF. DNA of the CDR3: TGTGCCAGTAATTCTGAAGGACAGACAGTCTACAATGAGCAGTTCTTC.

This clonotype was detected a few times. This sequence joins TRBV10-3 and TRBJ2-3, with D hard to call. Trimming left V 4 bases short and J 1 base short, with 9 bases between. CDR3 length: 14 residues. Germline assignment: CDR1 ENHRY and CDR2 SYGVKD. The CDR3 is CAISGVSGTDTQYF. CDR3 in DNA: TGTGCCATCAGTGGGGTGTCAGGCACAGATACGCAGTATTTT.

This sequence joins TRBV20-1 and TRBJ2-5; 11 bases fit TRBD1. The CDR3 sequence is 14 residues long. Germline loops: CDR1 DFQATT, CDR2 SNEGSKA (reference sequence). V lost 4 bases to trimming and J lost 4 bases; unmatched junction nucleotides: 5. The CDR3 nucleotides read TGCAGTGCTACCCGGACAGGGGGCGTAGAGACCCAGTACTTC. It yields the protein CSATRTGGVETQYF.

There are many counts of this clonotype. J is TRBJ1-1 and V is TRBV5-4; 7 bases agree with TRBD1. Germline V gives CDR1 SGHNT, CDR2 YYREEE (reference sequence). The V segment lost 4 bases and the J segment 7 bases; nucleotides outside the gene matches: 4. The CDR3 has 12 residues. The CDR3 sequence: CASSVRDSEAFF. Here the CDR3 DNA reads TGTGCCAGCAGCGTCCGGGACAGTGAAGCTTTCTTT.